This entry is about one TCR beta chain. This CDR3 comprises 12 residues. The germline CDR1 and CDR2 sequences are MNHEY and SVGAGI. Trimming took off 6 bases at V and 8 bases at J, with 13 bases between the two ends. Time point given: pre-treatment baseline. Sampling occurred pretreatment (T0) and at week 3 (W3), after cycle one of checkpoint blockade. Response was assessed by RECIST 1.1 at 12 weeks, except a couple of rapid progressors. Prior systemic cancer therapy, immunosuppressant use and other active malignancies excluded patients. This sample is drawn from a study of blood T cell dynamics during melanoma immunotherapy. On the study more broadly: Patients with metastatic melanoma got pembrolizumab or nivolumab-ipilimumab as first-line care.

Generated by immunoSEQ multiplex PCR, the TCRdb table keeps only in-frame clones and is missing some. Seen here are approximately 12,000 clones, around 83% observed once, and the top ten hold almost 4.5%. This chain connects TRBV6-5 to TRBJ1-2; D is uncertain. The source was blood, collected from a patient treated with checkpoint blockade. The TCR comes from a human donor with melanoma. The CDR3 DNA is TGTGCCAGCAGGCAGACCTCTGGGGGCTACACCTTC. It translates to CASRQTSGGYTF.